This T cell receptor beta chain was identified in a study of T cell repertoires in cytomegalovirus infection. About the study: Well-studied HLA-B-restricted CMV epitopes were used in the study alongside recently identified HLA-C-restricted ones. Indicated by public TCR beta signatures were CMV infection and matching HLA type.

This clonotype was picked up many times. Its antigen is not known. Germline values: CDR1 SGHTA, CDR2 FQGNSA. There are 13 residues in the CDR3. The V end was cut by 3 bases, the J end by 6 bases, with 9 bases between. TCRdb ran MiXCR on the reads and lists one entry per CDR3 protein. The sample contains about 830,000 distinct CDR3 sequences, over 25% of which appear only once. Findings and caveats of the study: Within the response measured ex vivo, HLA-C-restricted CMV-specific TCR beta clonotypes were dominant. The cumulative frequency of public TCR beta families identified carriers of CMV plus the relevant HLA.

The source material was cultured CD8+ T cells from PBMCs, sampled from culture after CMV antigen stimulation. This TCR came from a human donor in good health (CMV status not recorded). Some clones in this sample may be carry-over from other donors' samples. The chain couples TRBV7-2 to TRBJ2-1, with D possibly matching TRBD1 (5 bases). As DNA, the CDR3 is TGTGCCAGCAGCTTTTTCAGGGTCAATGAGCAGTTCTTC. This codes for CASSFFRVNEQFF.